The TCR beta chain described here comes from a study of type 1 regulatory T cells. Study as a whole: T-allo10 is an in vitro-generated, Tr1-enriched CD4 T cell product specific for alloantigen.

TCRdb called the reads again in MiXCR, with one record for every CDR3 protein. The top ten hold 8% of the sample, which has tens of thousands of distinct CDR3 sequences, 10% to 15% seen once. Study-wide results and limits: Tr1 cells had a more restricted TCR repertoire than non-Tr1 cells.

The CDR3 spans 13 residues. Germline-derived CDR1 and CDR2 are SGHDT and YYEEEE. On this clonotype itself: What it recognizes is unknown. Germline is not matched at one junction end, which may reflect a read error.

Specimen: cultured non-Tr1 T cells, either the whole culture or a sorted T cell fraction (not recorded which). The TCR comes from a human donor in good health. This rearrangement joins TRBV5-6 to TRBJ2-7; D tentatively reads TRBD1 or TRBD2 (5 bases each). The CDR3 sequence: CASSSPNLGERYF. The CDR3 bases are TGTGCCAGCAGCTCGCCGAACTTAGGGGAGCGGTACTTC.